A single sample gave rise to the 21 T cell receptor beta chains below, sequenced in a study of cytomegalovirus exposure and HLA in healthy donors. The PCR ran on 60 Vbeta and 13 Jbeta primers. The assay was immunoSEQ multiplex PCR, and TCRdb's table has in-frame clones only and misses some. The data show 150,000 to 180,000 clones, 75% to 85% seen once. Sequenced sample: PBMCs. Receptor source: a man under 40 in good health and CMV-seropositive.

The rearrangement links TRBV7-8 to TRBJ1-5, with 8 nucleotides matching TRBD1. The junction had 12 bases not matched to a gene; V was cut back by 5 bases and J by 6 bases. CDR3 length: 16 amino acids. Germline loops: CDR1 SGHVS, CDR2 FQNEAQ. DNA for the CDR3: TGTGCCAGCAGCCCCCCTCGTGGACAGGGTAGTCAGCCCCAGCATTTT. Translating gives CASSPPRGQGSQPQHF.

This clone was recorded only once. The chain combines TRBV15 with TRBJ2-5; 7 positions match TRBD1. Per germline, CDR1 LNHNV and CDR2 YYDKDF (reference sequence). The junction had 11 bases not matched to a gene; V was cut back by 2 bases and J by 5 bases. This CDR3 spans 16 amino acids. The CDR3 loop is CATSRTQGPLYETQYF. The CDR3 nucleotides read TGTGCCACCAGCAGAACACAGGGGCCGCTCTACGAGACCCAGTACTTC.

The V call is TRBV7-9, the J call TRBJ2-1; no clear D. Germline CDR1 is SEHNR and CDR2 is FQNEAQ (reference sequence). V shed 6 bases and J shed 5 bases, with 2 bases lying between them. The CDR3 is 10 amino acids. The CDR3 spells CASSNNEQFF. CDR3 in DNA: TGTGCCAGCAGTAACAATGAGCAGTTCTTC.

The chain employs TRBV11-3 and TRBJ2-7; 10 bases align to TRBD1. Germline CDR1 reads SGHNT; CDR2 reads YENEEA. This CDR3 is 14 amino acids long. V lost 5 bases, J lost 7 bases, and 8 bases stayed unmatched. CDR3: CASSPGTGVQEQYF. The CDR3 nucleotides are TGTGCCAGCAGCCCCGGGACAGGGGTACAAGAGCAGTACTTC.

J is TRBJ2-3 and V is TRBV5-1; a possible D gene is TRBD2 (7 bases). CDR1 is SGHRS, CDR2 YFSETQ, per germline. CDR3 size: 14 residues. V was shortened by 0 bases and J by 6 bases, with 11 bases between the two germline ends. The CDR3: CASSLVGGVDTQYF. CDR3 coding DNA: TGCGCCAGCAGCTTGGTAGGGGGGGTCGATACGCAGTATTTT.

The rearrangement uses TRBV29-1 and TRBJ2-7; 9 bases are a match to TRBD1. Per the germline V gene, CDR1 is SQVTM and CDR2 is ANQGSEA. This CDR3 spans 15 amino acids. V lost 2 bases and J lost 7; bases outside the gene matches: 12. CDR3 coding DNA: TGCAGCGTTGAACTCCGGGACAGGGTAGCCGGGGAGCAGTACTTC. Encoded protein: CSVELRDRVAGEQYF.

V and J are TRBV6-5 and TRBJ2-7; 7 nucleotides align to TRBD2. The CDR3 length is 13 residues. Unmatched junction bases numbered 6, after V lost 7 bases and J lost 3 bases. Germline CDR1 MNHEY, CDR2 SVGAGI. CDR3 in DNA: TGTGCCAGCAAGGAGGGCGGGAGCTACGAGCAGTACTTC. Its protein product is CASKEGGSYEQYF.

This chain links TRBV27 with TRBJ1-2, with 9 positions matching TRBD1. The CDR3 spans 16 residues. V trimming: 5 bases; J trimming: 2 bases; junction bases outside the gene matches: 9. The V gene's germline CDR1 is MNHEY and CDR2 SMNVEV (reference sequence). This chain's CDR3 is CASSPISGTGNYGYTF. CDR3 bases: TGTGCCAGCAGTCCAATATCCGGGACAGGGAACTATGGCTACACCTTC.

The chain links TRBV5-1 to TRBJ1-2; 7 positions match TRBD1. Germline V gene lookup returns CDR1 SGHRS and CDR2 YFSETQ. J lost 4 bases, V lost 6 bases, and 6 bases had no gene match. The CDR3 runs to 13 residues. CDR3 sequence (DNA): TGCGCCAGCAAGACAGGGCGAGGCTATGGCTACACCTTC. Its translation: CASKTGRGYGYTF.

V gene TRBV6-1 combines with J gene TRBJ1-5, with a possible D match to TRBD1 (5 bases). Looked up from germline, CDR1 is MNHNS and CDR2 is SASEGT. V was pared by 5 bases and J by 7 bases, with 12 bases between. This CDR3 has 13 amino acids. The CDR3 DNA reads TGTGCCAGCAGTTCCTCGGGGGGACAGCCCCAGCATTTT. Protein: CASSSSGGQPQHF.

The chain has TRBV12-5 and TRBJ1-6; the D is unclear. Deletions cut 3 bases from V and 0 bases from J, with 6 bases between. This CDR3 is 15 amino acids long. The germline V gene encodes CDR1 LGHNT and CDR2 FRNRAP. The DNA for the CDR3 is TGTGCTAGTGGTTTAGGGAGCTCCTATAATTCACCCCTCCACTTT. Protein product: CASGLGSSYNSPLHF. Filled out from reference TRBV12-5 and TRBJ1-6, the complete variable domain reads DARVTQTPRHKVTEMGQEVTMRCQPILGHNTVFWYRQTMMQGLELLAYFRNRAPLDDSGMPKDRFSAEMPDATLATLKIQPSEPRDSAVYFCASGLGSSYNSPLHFGNGTRLTVT.

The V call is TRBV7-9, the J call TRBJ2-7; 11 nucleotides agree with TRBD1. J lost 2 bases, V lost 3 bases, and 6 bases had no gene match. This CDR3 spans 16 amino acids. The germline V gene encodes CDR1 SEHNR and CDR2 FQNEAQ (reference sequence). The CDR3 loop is CASSFVRTGGPYEQYF. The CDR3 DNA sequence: TGTGCCAGCAGCTTTGTCAGGACAGGGGGCCCCTACGAGCAGTACTTC.

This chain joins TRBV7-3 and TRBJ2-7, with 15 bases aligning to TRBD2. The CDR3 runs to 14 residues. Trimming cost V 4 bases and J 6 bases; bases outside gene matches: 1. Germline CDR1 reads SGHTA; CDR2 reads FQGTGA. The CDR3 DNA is TGTGCCAGCAGCTCGGGACTAGCGGGAGGCGAGCAGTACTTC. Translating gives CASSSGLAGGEQYF.

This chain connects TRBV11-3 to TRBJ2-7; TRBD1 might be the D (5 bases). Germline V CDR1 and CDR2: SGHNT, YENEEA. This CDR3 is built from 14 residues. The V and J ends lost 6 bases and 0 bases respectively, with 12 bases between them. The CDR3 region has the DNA TGTGCCAGCAGTAAGGGCAGGGCCTCCTACGAGCAGTACTTC. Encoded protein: CASSKGRASYEQYF. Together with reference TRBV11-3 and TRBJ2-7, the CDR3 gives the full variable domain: EAGVVQSPRYKIIEKKQPVAFWCNPISGHNTLYWYLQNLGQGPELLIRYENEEAVDDSQLPKDRFSAERLKGVDSTLKIQPAELGDSAVYLCASSKGRASYEQYFGPGTRLTVT.

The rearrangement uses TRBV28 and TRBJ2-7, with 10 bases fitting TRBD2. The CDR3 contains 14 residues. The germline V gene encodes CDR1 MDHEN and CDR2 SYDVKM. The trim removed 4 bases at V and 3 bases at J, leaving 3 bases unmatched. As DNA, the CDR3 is TGTGCCAGCAGTTCCAGCGGGAGGGGCTACGAGCAGTACTTC. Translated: CASSSSGRGYEQYF.

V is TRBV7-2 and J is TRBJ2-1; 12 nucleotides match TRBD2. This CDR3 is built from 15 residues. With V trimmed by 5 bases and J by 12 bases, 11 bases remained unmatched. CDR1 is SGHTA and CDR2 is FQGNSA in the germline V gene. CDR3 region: CASSKGLAGGIGQFF. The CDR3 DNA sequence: TGTGCCAGCAGCAAGGGACTAGCGGGCGGAATTGGGCAGTTCTTC.

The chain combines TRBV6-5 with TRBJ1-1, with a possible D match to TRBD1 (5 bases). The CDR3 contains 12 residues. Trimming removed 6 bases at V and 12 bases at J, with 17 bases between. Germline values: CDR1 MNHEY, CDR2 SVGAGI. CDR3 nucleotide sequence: TGTGCCAGCAGCCCCGGCCGGGGGGTTCCTTTCTTT. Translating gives CASSPGRGVPFF.

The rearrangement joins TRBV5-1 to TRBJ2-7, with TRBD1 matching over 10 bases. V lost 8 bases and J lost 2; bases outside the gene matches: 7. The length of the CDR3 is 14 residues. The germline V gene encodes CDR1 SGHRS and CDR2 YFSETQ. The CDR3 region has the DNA TGCGCCAGTCGTTCCGGGACAGGGGCCTACGAGCAGTACTTC. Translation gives CASRSGTGAYEQYF.

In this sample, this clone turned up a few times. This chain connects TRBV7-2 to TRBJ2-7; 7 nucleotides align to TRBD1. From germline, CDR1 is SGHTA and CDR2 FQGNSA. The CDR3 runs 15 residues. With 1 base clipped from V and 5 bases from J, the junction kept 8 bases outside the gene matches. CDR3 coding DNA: TGTGCCAGCAGCTTAGACTCGACAGGGTTCGACGAGCAGTACTTC. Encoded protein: CASSLDSTGFDEQYF.

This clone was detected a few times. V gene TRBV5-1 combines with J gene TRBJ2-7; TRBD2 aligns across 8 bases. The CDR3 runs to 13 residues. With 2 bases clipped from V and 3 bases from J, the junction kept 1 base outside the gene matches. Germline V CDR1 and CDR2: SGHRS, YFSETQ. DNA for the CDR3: TGCGCCAGCAGCTTCGGGGGGGGCTACGAGCAGTACTTC. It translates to CASSFGGGYEQYF.

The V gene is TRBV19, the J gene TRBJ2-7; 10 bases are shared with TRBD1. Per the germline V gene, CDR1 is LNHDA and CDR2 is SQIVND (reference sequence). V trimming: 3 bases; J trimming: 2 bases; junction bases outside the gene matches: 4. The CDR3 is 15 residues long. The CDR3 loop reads CASSIFGTGAYEQYF. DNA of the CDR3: TGTGCCAGTAGTATTTTCGGGACAGGGGCCTACGAGCAGTACTTC.